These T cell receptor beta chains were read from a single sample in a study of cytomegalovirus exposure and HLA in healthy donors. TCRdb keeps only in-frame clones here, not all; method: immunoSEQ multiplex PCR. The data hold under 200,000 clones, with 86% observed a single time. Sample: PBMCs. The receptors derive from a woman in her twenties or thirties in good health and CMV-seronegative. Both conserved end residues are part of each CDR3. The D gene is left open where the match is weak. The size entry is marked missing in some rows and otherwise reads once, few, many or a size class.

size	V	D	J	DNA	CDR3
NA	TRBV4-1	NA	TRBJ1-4	TGCGCCAGCAGCCAAGATCGGGGAAATGAAAAACTGTTTTTT	CASSQDRGNEKLFF
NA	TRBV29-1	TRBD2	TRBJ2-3	TGCAGCGTTTTCCCTTTAAGGGCTAGCGGGGTTACGAGCACAGATACGCAGTATTTT	CSVFPLRASGVTSTDTQYF
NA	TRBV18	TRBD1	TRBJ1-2	TGTGCCAGCTCACCAGCCGGGACAGGGAACTATGGCTACACCTTC	CASSPAGTGNYGYTF
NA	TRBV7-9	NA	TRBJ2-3	TGTTCCAGCAGCATAACTGCGTGGGGAGACAGCACAGATACGCAGTATTTT	CSSSITAWGDSTDTQYF
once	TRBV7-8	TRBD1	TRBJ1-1	TGTGCCAGCAGCCTTGGACAGGGAATGATTGAAGCTTTCTTT	CASSLGQGMIEAFF
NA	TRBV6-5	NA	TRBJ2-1	TGTGCCAGCAGTTATATCGGTAGCTTCTCCTACAATGAGCAGTTCTTC	CASSYIGSFSYNEQFF
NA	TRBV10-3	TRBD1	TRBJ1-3	TGTGCCATGAAAAGGGACAGTGGAAACACCATATATTTT	CAMKRDSGNTIYF
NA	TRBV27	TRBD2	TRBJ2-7	TGTGCCAGCAGTCCCAGACTAGCGGGGGGCTACGAGCAGTACTTC	CASSPRLAGGYEQYF
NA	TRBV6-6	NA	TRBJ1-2	TGTGCCAGCAGTTACTCGTCCCTAAACTATGGCTACACCTTC	CASSYSSLNYGYTF
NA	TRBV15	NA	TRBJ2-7	TGTGCCACCAGCAGAGATCTCACGTACGGCTACGAGCAGTACTTC	CATSRDLTYGYEQYF
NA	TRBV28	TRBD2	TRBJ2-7	TGTGCCAGCAGTGGTCCGGGACTAGCGGGTCTGGAGCAGTACTTC	CASSGPGLAGLEQYF
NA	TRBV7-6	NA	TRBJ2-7	TGTGCCAGCAGCTTAGACAGCTCCTACGAGCAGTACTTC	CASSLDSSYEQYF
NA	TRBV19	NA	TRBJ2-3	TGTGCCAGTAGTAACCTATGGGACACCAAGAGCAGCACAGATACGCAGTATTTT	CASSNLWDTKSSTDTQYF
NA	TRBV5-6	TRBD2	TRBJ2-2	TGTGCCAGCAGCTCGAGCGGGAGGCTCCGGGGGGAGCTGTTTTTT	CASSSSGRLRGELFF
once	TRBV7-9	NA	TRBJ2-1	TGTGCCAGCAGCCCAGGTGAACTCTCCTACAATGAGCAGTTCTTC	CASSPGELSYNEQFF
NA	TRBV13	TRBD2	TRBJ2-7	TGTGCCAGCAGCCTACGGGGACTAGCGGGAGCGTACGAGCAGTACTTC	CASSLRGLAGAYEQYF
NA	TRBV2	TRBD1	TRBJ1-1	TGTGCCAGCAGTGTCAGGGGGTATCTTGAAGCTTTCTTT	CASSVRGYLEAFF
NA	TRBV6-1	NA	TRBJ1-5	TGTGCCAGCAGTAGGGGTTCGGGCAATCAGCCCCAGCATTTT	CASSRGSGNQPQHF
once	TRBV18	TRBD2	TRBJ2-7	TGTGCCAGCTCTGTCCGGGGCCTAGCGGGAGAGCAGTACTTC	CASSVRGLAGEQYF
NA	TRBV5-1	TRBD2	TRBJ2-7	TGCGCCAGCAGCTTGCGCGGGGGGCGCGGTTACGAGCAGTACTTC	CASSLRGGRGYEQYF
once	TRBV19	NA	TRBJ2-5	TGTGCCAGTAGCCTCCTGGACAGCCAAGAGACCCAGTACTTC	CASSLLDSQETQYF
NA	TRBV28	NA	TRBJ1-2	TGTGCCAGCAGTTTAGGCCCCCACTATGGCTACACCTTC	CASSLGPHYGYTF
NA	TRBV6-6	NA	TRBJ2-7	TGTGCCAGCAGTGCGGGGGCAAACGGGGGAGCCTACGAGCAGTACTTC	CASSAGANGGAYEQYF
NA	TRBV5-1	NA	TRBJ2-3	TGCGCCAGCAGCCCAGACCTAGGTGCGCAGTATTTT	CASSPDLGAQYF
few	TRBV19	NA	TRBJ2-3	TGTGCCAGTAGTCGGCTCTCCCAGGGGGATACGCAGTATTTT	CASSRLSQGDTQYF
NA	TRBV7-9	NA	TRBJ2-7	TGTGCCAGCAGCTCCGGGGGTGTGGTTCGGTACGAGCAGTACTTC	CASSSGGVVRYEQYF
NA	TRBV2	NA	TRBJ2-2	TGTGCCAGCAGGGAAGTAAACCTAGGTCCCGGGGAGCTGTTTTTT	CASREVNLGPGELFF
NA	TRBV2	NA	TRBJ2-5	TGTGCCAGCGGAACCCCATGGGGGGAAGAGACCCAGTACTTC	CASGTPWGEETQYF
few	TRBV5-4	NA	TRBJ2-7	TGTGCCAGCAGCCTCGGGACTCTCTCCTACGAGCAGTACTTC	CASSLGTLSYEQYF
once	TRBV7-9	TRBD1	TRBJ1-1	TGTGCCAGCAGCTTAGGAGGACAGGGGGCGAGGGCTTTCTTT	CASSLGGQGARAFF
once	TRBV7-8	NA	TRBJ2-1	TGTGCCAGCAGCTATCCCGACGGGAAAAACATTGGCTCCTACAATGAGCAGTTCTTC	CASSYPDGKNIGSYNEQFF
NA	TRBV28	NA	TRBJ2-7	TGTGCCAGCAGTAGGGGCCTTCGCTACGAGCAGTACTTC	CASSRGLRYEQYF
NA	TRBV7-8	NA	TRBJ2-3	TGTGCCAGCAGGAGCCTCAGCGGCGATATAGATACGCAGTATTTT	CASRSLSGDIDTQYF
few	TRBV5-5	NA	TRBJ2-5	TGTGCCAGCAGCGGGACACTAGCGCCCCAAGAGACCCAGTACTTC	CASSGTLAPQETQYF
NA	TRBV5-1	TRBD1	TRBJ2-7	TGCGCCAGCAGCTCCAGGGACAGGGGTTTGTACGAGCAGTACTTC	CASSSRDRGLYEQYF
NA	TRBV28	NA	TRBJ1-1	TGTGCCAGCACGTGGGCACCGAACACTGAAGCTTTCTTT	CASTWAPNTEAFF
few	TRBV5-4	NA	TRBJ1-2	TGTGCCAGCAGCTTGCGACAGACTAACTATGGCTACACCTTC	CASSLRQTNYGYTF
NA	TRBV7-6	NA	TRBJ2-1	TGTGCCAGCAGCGCCCGACTAGGCTCCGATGAGCAGTTCTTC	CASSARLGSDEQFF
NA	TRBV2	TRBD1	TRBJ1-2	TGTGCCAGCAGTCCGAGAACAGGACAGGGTAATGGCTACACCTTC	CASSPRTGQGNGYTF
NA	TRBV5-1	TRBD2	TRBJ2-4	TGCGCCAGCAGCTTGGGGCTAGCGGGGGGGCCTGAAAACATTCAGTACTTC	CASSLGLAGGPENIQYF
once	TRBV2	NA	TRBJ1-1	TGTGCCAGCTGGGAAGTAGGGGTATGGGGCACTGAAGCTTTCTTT	CASWEVGVWGTEAFF
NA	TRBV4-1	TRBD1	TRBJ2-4	TGCGCCAGCAGCCAAGCCCCCGGACAGGGTAGGGAGTACTTC	CASSQAPGQGREYF
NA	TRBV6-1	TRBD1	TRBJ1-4	TGTGCCAGCAGTGAATCCGAGGGGGCAAACGAAAAACTGTTTTTT	CASSESEGANEKLFF
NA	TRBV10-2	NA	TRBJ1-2	TGCGCCAGCATGGCAGGGGTGGAGGGCTACACCTTC	CASMAGVEGYTF
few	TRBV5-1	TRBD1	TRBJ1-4	TGCGCCAGCAGCCCACGGACAGGGGATATTGAAAAACTGTTTTTT	CASSPRTGDIEKLFF
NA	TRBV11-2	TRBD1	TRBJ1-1	TGTGCCAGCACCCGAACAGGGGCCCAGTTGCTGAACACTGAAGCTTTCTTT	CASTRTGAQLLNTEAFF
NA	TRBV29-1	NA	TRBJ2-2	TGCAGCGCCATAAGGACCGCCGCGGGCACCGGGGAGCTGTTTTTT	CSAIRTAAGTGELFF
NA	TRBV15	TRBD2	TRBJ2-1	TGTGCCACCAGCAGAAACCCGGGACTAGCGGGAGCCAATGAGCAGTTCTTC	CATSRNPGLAGANEQFF
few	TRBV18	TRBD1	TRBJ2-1	TGTGCCAGCTCACCAGGGACAGGGGTCAATGAGCAGTTCTTC	CASSPGTGVNEQFF
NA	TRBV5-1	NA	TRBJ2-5	TGCGCCAGCAGCTTTACCGGGACTCTAGAGGAGACCCAGTACTTC	CASSFTGTLEETQYF
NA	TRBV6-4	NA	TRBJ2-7	TGTGCCAGCAGTGAACATCAAAATTACGAGCAGTACTTC	CASSEHQNYEQYF
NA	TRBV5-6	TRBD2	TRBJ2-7	TGTGCCAGCAGCGGGGGACTAGCGGGAGATCCCTCCTACGAGCAGTACTTC	CASSGGLAGDPSYEQYF
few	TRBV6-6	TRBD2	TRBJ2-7	TGTGCCAGCAGGTGGACTAGCGGGGGGCTCGAGCAGTACTTC	CASRWTSGGLEQYF